The present entry profiles one T cell receptor (beta chain) with its context. This entry comes from a study of CD8 T cells in ankylosing spondylitis. Looked up from germline, CDR1 is MGHRA and CDR2 is YSYEKL. The CDR3 has 15 residues. Trimming took 6 bases from V and 3 from J, leaving 18 bases between them. TCRdb ran MiXCR on the 5' RACE reads and lists one entry per CDR3 protein. Among a few hundred thousand distinct CDR3 sequences listed, 20% were seen once. This TCR was sampled from a male donor with ankylosing spondylitis or in good health (not recorded which). Sequenced material: blood, either unsorted or a sorted T cell fraction (not recorded which). This chain uses TRBV4-1 with TRBJ2-7; D may be TRBD1 (6 bases). CDR3 coding DNA: TGCGCCAGCAGTCAGACGGACAGCCCAGGCTACGAGCAGTACTTC. This sequence encodes CASSQTDSPGYEQYF.